This T cell receptor beta chain is from a study of vaccination effects on CD4 cells after COVID-19 (dated by TCRdb to 2021 to 2024). About the full investigation: Two doses of either the BNT162b2 or the mRNA-1273 mRNA SARS-CoV-2 vaccine were administered to participants. The study compared SARS-CoV-2 spike-specific CD4+ TCR repertoires before and after mRNA vaccination in COVID-19 convalescent patients and infection-naive vaccine recipients. The full study included over 8 COVID-19 convalescent patients and several SARS-CoV-2-naive healthy vaccine recipients. Cultures from other donors in the study were sequenced with the Oncomine TCR Beta short-read assay on an Illumina iSeq 100.

In the ViraFEST assay, PBMC were stimulated with viral peptide pools, and antigen-specific CD4+ T cell clonotypes were then identified by expansion using TCR sequencing. After approximately eleven days of culture, CD4+ T cells were isolated with the EasySep CD4+ T cell isolation kit. Negative nucleocapsid antibody results before and after vaccination confirmed that the healthy vaccine recipients had no prior SARS-CoV-2 infection. Around 2 million PBMC per well were cultured in IMDM with about 4.8% human AB serum, roughly 10 IU/ml IL-2 and gentamicin, plus 10 ug/ml peptides. Half of the culture medium was replaced with fresh IL-2-containing medium on days 3 and 7. Unless noted otherwise, every peptide stimulation condition was grown in triplicate wells. Using Ficoll-Paque Plus gradient centrifugation, PBMC were separated from whole blood and then either used fresh or cryopreserved at -140C. The overlapping peptide pools covered the spike proteins of SARS-CoV-2 as well as those of the common cold coronaviruses HCoV-NL63, HCoV-OC43 and HCoV-229E. The QIAamp micro DNA kit was used to extract genomic DNA from the cultured CD4+ T cells.

As concerns this clone: What this receptor recognizes is not known. Nothing much larger sits one base from this clone, and base qualities are not available.

The paper as a whole reports these results and caveats: The study was limited by a small number of convalescent patients and lacked early post-infection timepoints. Marked clonal contraction was observed in both infection-induced and vaccine-induced clones at late post-vaccination timepoints, consistent with waning T cell responses. In healthy vaccine recipients, vaccine-induced clones were almost all SARS-CoV-2 mono-reactive, with only 1 of 255 cross-reactive with common cold coronaviruses.

Library preparation employed the immunoSEQ multiplex PCR assay. DNA from the cultured, isolated CD4+ T cells was subjected to TCR beta CDR3 sequencing. The original pipeline was this. Non-productive TCR sequences were removed and reads were trimmed to the CDR3 region, keeping CDR3s of at least 7 amino acids. The MANAFEST web app was used to pick out antigen-specific clonotypes by comparing their expansion in peptide wells with that in reference cultures. To be called positive, a clone needed expansion at FDR<0.05 compared with the reference and with all other wells, an odds ratio greater than 5, and a frequency greater than 0.1% in two replicate wells. Clonotypes significantly expanded in SARS-CoV-2 spike wells and in at least one common cold coronavirus spike condition were defined as cross-reactive. CDR3 similarity was assessed by Levenshtein distance using the stringdist R package, and unrooted trees were constructed with ape in R 3.6.1. The table was pulled from immuneACCESS by TCRdb, which kept in-frame rearrangements only. Such tables lose some clones; where checked, under half of the loss comes from unresolved V genes, and the rest has no known cause. V, J and clone size were drawn from that table, and D and trimming were deduced from the DNA. The sample profile shows about 63,000 clones; around 75% of them were found once. The biggest ten clones account for 3.7% of the sample.

The cysteine opens and the phenylalanine closes a CDR3 of 13 amino acids. Only CDR3 DNA is held: 39 bases, read in frame from base 1. CDR1 and CDR2, looked up from the germline V gene, are SQVTM and ANQGSEA. The junction carries 6 bases between V and J, which are trimmed by 0 bases and 1 base respectively. The source is a human donor who received a COVID-19 vaccine. Here the sequenced sample was CD4+ T cells from PBMCs cultured with HCoV-OC43 spike peptides, taken before COVID-19 vaccination. The sample's cell subset or site label, decoded: HCoV-OC43 spike overlapping peptide pool stimulation. This chain joins TRBV29-1 to TRBJ1-1; no D segment can be confidently identified. CDR3 protein: CSVEEQRNTEAFF. The sequenced DNA is TGCAGCGTTGAAGAACAGAGGAACACTGAAGCTTTCTTT.